This passage covers 27 T cell receptor beta chains from one sample sequenced in a study of sequential checkpoint blockade in melanoma. Treatment of the sample: randomized to nivolumab then ipilimumab (arm A) or the reverse (arm B). The table came from immunoSEQ multiplex PCR; TCRdb's copy has only in-frame clones and leaves some out. Counted here are around 34,000 clones, around 82% occurring once; the ten biggest clones make up 15% to 20%. The sequenced sample was CD8+ T cells sorted from blood (inferred from file names), obtained from a patient given nivolumab and ipilimumab in sequence. These receptors all come from a human donor with melanoma.

The V and J genes are TRBV27 and TRBJ1-1; tentatively, D is TRBD1 (5 bases). V was pared by 5 bases and J by 9 bases, with 13 bases between. CDR1 and CDR2 (germline): MNHEY, SMNVEV (reference sequence). CDR3 length equals 12 residues. The CDR3 here is CASSPPGGKAFF. In DNA form, the CDR3 reads TGTGCCAGCAGTCCCCCCGGGGGAAAAGCTTTCTTT.

This clone was counted between two and nine times. The V and J genes are TRBV19 and TRBJ2-1; tentative D call: TRBD2 (6 bases). The CDR3 covers 16 residues. The germline gives CDR1 LNHDA, CDR2 SQIVND (reference sequence). The V gene lost 0 bases and the J gene lost 3 bases, with 12 bases spanning the gap. DNA of the CDR3: TGTGCCAGTAGTATAGATCTGGAGACTAGCTACAATGAGCAGTTCTTC. Encoded protein: CASSIDLETSYNEQFF.

The chain joins TRBV4-2 to TRBJ2-5; D is possibly TRBD1 (5 bases). TRBJ2-7 explains the end of the DNA better; the J call may be wrong. CDR1 and CDR2 (germline): LGHNA, YNFKEQ. This CDR3 has 16 residues. The CDR3 sequence is CASSHSQAGNTYEQYF. The CDR3 nucleotides read TGTGCCAGCAGCCATTCCCAGGCAGGGAATACCTACGAGCAGTACTTC.

This clone came up once. V usage is TRBV12-5 and J usage is TRBJ1-2; 8 bases are a match to TRBD1. The CDR3 contains 14 residues. The germline V gene encodes CDR1 LGHNT and CDR2 FRNRAP. V lost 9 bases and J lost 0; bases outside the gene matches: 6. The CDR3, as DNA: TGTGCTAGGGGGGACAGGTCGACTAACTATGGCTACACCTTC. Translated, it gives CARGDRSTNYGYTF.

The chain links TRBV27 to TRBJ1-2; D call uncertain. V was pared by 3 bases and J by 5 bases, with 13 bases between. This CDR3 is built from 14 residues. Per the germline V gene, CDR1 is MNHEY and CDR2 is SMNVEV (reference sequence). CDR3 residues: CASSFGSGPYGYTF. The CDR3 nucleotides are TGTGCCAGCAGTTTTGGTTCTGGGCCGTATGGCTACACCTTC.

V usage is TRBV5-4 and J usage is TRBJ2-5, with 10 nucleotides matching TRBD1. Germline CDR1 is SGHNT and CDR2 is YYREEE (reference sequence). The CDR3 runs to 15 residues. V lost 2 bases to trimming and J lost 4 bases; unmatched junction nucleotides: 5. The CDR3 is CASSFDRGLGETQYF. The CDR3 bases are TGTGCCAGCAGCTTTGACAGGGGGCTAGGAGAGACCCAGTACTTC.

The chain joins TRBV27 to TRBJ1-2; D is unresolved. The CDR3 runs to 13 residues. Germline values: CDR1 MNHEY, CDR2 SMNVEV (reference sequence). V was clipped by 0 bases and J by 7 bases, with 9 bases between them. CDR3 DNA: TGTGCCAGCAGTTTATCGATTGGGAGTGGCTACACCTTC. Its protein product is CASSLSIGSGYTF.

This chain uses TRBV5-4 with TRBJ2-7; D unresolved. Germline-derived CDR1 and CDR2 are SGHNT and YYREEE (reference sequence). This CDR3 comprises 13 residues. The V and J ends lost 0 bases and 1 base respectively, with 5 bases between them. The CDR3 spells CASSLGASYEQYF. CDR3 in DNA: TGTGCCAGCAGCTTGGGGGCTTCCTACGAGCAGTACTTC.

The genes are TRBV15 and TRBJ2-2; 7 bases are a match to TRBD1. The CDR3 extends over 15 amino acids. Germline loops: CDR1 LNHNV, CDR2 YYDKDF (reference sequence). Germline trimming cut 3 bases from V and 6 bases from J; bases unmatched to any gene: 7. The CDR3 reads CATSRDQTGPGELFF. CDR3 bases: TGTGCCACCAGCAGGGACCAGACAGGGCCCGGGGAGCTGTTTTTT.

The CDR3 DNA reads TGTGCCAGCAGCCTGGGGGGGTGGAGAAATGAGCAGTTCTTC. Translating it yields CASSLGGWRNEQFF. This chain joins TRBV11-3 and TRBJ2-1; 7 nucleotides align to TRBD2. The J segment lost 7 bases and the V segment lost 5 bases, leaving 8 bases of the junction unmatched. CDR3 length: 14 amino acids. Germline values: CDR1 SGHNT, CDR2 YENEEA. Full variable domain (remainder filled in from reference TRBV11-3 and TRBJ2-1): EAGVVQSPRYKIIEKKQPVAFWCNPISGHNTLYWYLQNLGQGPELLIRYENEEAVDDSQLPKDRFSAERLKGVDSTLKIQPAELGDSAVYLCASSLGGWRNEQFFGPGTRLTVL.

The genes are TRBV5-1 and TRBJ1-5; 8 positions agree with TRBD1. Germline values: CDR1 SGHRS, CDR2 YFSETQ. With 0 bases clipped from V and 3 bases from J, the junction kept 5 bases outside the gene matches. The length of the CDR3 is 16 residues. CDR3 DNA: TGCGCCAGCAGCTTGGGGGCAGGGGGCATCAATCAGCCCCAGCATTTT. As protein: CASSLGAGGINQPQHF. Supplemented by reference TRBV5-1 and TRBJ1-5, the full variable domain reads KAGVTQTPRYLIKTRGQQVTLSCSPISGHRSVSWYQQTPGQGLQFLFEYFSETQRNKGNFPGRFSGRQFSNSRSEMNVSTLELGDSALYLCASSLGAGGINQPQHFGDGTRLSIL.

The chain is built from TRBV9 and TRBJ2-1; D is possibly TRBD1 (5 bases). The CDR3 consists of 16 residues. CDR1 and CDR2 from the germline V gene are SGDLS and YYNGEE. V was clipped by 4 bases and J by 8 bases, with 22 bases between them. This CDR3 reads CASSPNQGTLFDEQFF. CDR3 DNA: TGTGCCAGCAGCCCTAACCAGGGTACCCTCTTCGATGAGCAGTTCTTC.

The rearrangement joins TRBV5-1 to TRBJ1-1, with TRBD1 as a possible D gene (5 bases). V lost 4 bases to trimming and J lost 1 base, with 14 bases between them. This CDR3 comprises 15 residues. Germline V lookup: CDR1 SGHRS, CDR2 YFSETQ. DNA of the CDR3: TGCGCCAGCAGCCTCGACCGGGGGGGGAACACTGAAGCTTTCTTT. Translation gives CASSLDRGGNTEAFF. The complete variable domain, with remaining parts taken from reference TRBV5-1 and TRBJ1-1, reads KAGVTQTPRYLIKTRGQQVTLSCSPISGHRSVSWYQQTPGQGLQFLFEYFSETQRNKGNFPGRFSGRQFSNSRSEMNVSTLELGDSALYLCASSLDRGGNTEAFFGQGTRLTVV.

This chain links TRBV7-9 with TRBJ1-1, with D possibly TRBD1 on 6 matching bases. Trimming left V 3 bases short and J 3 bases short, with 17 bases between. Germline CDR1 reads SEHNR; CDR2 reads FQNEAQ (reference sequence). The CDR3 totals 16 residues. The CDR3 loop reads CASSLLKGGPDTEAFF. CDR3 DNA sequence: TGTGCCAGCAGCTTGCTTAAGGGGGGGCCGGACACTGAAGCTTTCTTT. The variable domain in full, with the rest retrieved from reference TRBV7-9 and TRBJ1-1, is DTGVSQNPRHKITKRGQNVTFRCDPISEHNRLYWYRQTLGQGPEFLTYFQNEAQLEKSRLLSDRFSAERPKGSFSTLEIQRTEQGDSAMYLCASSLLKGGPDTEAFFGQGTRLTVV.

The rearrangement uses TRBV27 and TRBJ1-4; D gene uncertain. Between the trimmed V and J ends, which lost 5 bases and 8 bases, there was a span of 15 bases. The CDR3 is 14 amino acids. Germline CDR1 is MNHEY and CDR2 is SMNVEV (reference sequence). The CDR3 loop reads CASSPGVIGEKLFF. The CDR3 nucleotides read TGTGCCAGCAGTCCCGGGGTAATCGGCGAAAAACTGTTTTTT.

The V call is TRBV19, the J call TRBJ2-5; tentative D call: TRBD2 (5 bases). Trimming removed 5 bases at V and 1 base at J, with 17 bases between. The germline CDR1 and CDR2 sequences are LNHDA and SQIVND (reference sequence). The CDR3 spans 16 residues. The CDR3 region is CASSPRKGVTQETQYF. The DNA for the CDR3 is TGTGCCAGTAGTCCAAGGAAGGGAGTGACCCAAGAGACCCAGTACTTC.

The gene calls are TRBV19 and TRBJ2-7; D uncertain. The germline V and J ends were trimmed by 3 bases and 6 bases, with 12 bases remaining between them. CDR3 length: 13 residues. CDR1 and CDR2 from the germline V gene are LNHDA and SQIVND (reference sequence). The CDR3 region has the DNA TGTGCCAGTAGTATGATCCCCCACTCCGAGCAGTACTTC. It specifies CASSMIPHSEQYF.

The J gene is TRBJ2-7, the V gene TRBV7-8; D might be TRBD2 (7 bases). V was trimmed by 5 bases and J by 0 bases, leaving 23 bases between them. The length of the CDR3 is 18 residues. Germline values: CDR1 SGHVS, CDR2 FQNEAQ. For the CDR3, the DNA is TGTGCCAGCAGCCGACCCCCAGACACGGGGGGCGGCTCCTACGAGCAGTACTTC. Translating it yields CASSRPPDTGGGSYEQYF.

The chain links TRBV9 to TRBJ2-2; 7 bases fit TRBD1. Germline V gives CDR1 SGDLS, CDR2 YYNGEE. V shed 0 bases and J 3 bases; nucleotides not matched to a gene: 2. CDR3 length equals 15 residues. CDR3 loop: CASSVVGTDTGELFF. The CDR3 bases are TGTGCCAGCAGCGTAGTGGGGACAGACACCGGGGAGCTGTTTTTT.

J is TRBJ1-4 and V is TRBV7-8; possible D gene TRBD1, 5 bases. This CDR3 spans 15 amino acids. V was shortened by 5 bases and J by 5 bases, with 15 bases between the two germline ends. Per the germline V gene, CDR1 is SGHVS and CDR2 is FQNEAQ. CDR3 nucleotide sequence: TGTGCCAGCAGCGACGCAGGGTATAGGAATGAAAAACTGTTTTTT. Residues: CASSDAGYRNEKLFF.

The chain uses TRBV7-9 and TRBJ1-2; maybe TRBD1 (5 bases). This CDR3 is built from 13 residues. Trimming took off 2 bases at V and 10 bases at J, with 14 bases between the two ends. CDR1 and CDR2 from the germline V gene are SEHNR and FQNEAQ (reference sequence). The CDR3 reads CASSLSLLRAYTF. The DNA of the CDR3 is TGTGCCAGCAGCTTATCCCTCCTCAGGGCCTACACCTTC.

The chain links TRBV11-2 to TRBJ2-1; 7 nucleotides align to TRBD2. Germline V gives CDR1 SGHAT, CDR2 FQNNGV. The junction had 6 bases not matched to a gene; V was cut back by 0 bases and J by 1 base. CDR3 length equals 17 residues. CDR3 in amino acids: CASSLEWWRESYNEQFF. The CDR3 DNA reads as TGTGCCAGCAGCTTAGAATGGTGGCGGGAGTCCTACAATGAGCAGTTCTTC. The entire variable domain, with the rest obtained from reference TRBV11-2 and TRBJ2-1, is as follows: EAGVAQSPRYKIIEKRQSVAFWCNPISGHATLYWYQQILGQGPKLLIQFQNNGVVDDSQLPKDRFSAERLKGVDSTLKIQPAKLEDSAVYLCASSLEWWRESYNEQFFGPGTRLTVL.

The CDR3 DNA reads TGTGCCAGCATCGACGGGACACTGAACACTGAAGCTTTCTTT. It codes for CASIDGTLNTEAFF. The chain links TRBV6-5 to TRBJ1-1; tentatively, D is TRBD1 (6 bases). CDR3 size: 14 residues. CDR1 and CDR2 (germline): MNHEY, SVGAGI. Trimming removed 7 bases from V and 0 bases from J, with 12 bases in between.

As to this clone: This sample includes further DNA sequences coding for the same CDR3. The chain links TRBV9 to TRBJ1-3; 7 bases match TRBD1. J gave up 2 bases and V 3 bases, and 11 bases lay outside the gene matches. The germline V gene has CDR1 SGDLS and CDR2 YYNGEE. CDR3 size: 17 residues. The CDR3: CASSGNHRGSAGNTIYF. In nucleotides, the CDR3 is TGTGCCAGCAGCGGAAACCACAGGGGATCGGCTGGAAACACCATATATTTT. The full variable domain, in which reference TRBV9 and TRBJ1-3 provide the parts outside the CDR3, is DSGVTQTPKHLITATGQRVTLRCSPRSGDLSVYWYQQSLDQGLQFLIQYYNGEERAKGNILERFSAQQFPDLHSELNLSSLELGDSALYFCASSGNHRGSAGNTIYFGEGSWLTVV.

The chain employs TRBV6-4 and TRBJ2-3; TRBD2 matches 15 bases. The CDR3 has 15 amino acids. Germline trimming cut 4 bases from V and 4 bases from J; bases unmatched to any gene: 0. Germline-derived CDR1 and CDR2 are MRHNA and SNTAGT. CDR3 in amino acids: CASSGTSGGADTQYF. The CDR3 DNA is TGTGCCAGCAGTGGGACTAGCGGGGGGGCAGATACGCAGTATTTT.

The V and J genes are TRBV28 and TRBJ2-7; D ambiguous. CDR1 MDHEN and CDR2 SYDVKM come from the germline V gene. The CDR3 spans 17 residues. The germline V and J ends were trimmed by 3 bases and 1 base, with 19 bases remaining between them. As DNA, the CDR3 is TGTGCCAGCAGTTTCTTAGGCGGTTCCCAACCATCCTACGAGCAGTACTTC. Its protein product is CASSFLGGSQPSYEQYF.

The V and J genes are TRBV5-4 and TRBJ2-7; possibly TRBD2 for D (6 bases). This CDR3 region has 12 residues. Trimming removed 3 bases at V and 8 bases at J, with 12 bases between. In germline, CDR1 is SGHNT, CDR2 YYREEE (reference sequence). This chain's CDR3 is CASSSTSMKQYF. CDR3 DNA: TGTGCCAGCAGCTCGACTAGTATGAAGCAGTACTTC.